This TCR beta chain was sequenced in a study of T cells in Graves' hyperthyroidism and ophthalmopathy. Study at large: Specimen type is peripheral blood, collected at initial diagnosis prior to any treatment.

Exclusion of a patient resulted from uncontrolled infection, other autoimmune disease, pregnancy or lactation. This clonotype showed up just a few times. Antigen: not known. Whole-study results and caveats: Most clonotypes expanded in thyroid above 0.001 were likewise present in blood. Ophthalmopathy was predicted by the model a median of 6.5 months ahead of onset.

Germline CDR1 GTSNPN, CDR2 SVGIG (reference sequence). CDR3 length: 15 residues. Unmatched junction bases numbered 8, after V lost 4 bases and J lost 0 bases. What was amplified from RNA transcripts were TCR beta CDR3 regions. TCR CDR3 regions were first amplified by RT-PCR with HTBI primers. Using its own MiXCR run on the multiplex PCR reads, TCRdb lists one record per CDR3 protein. Among about 520,000 distinct CDR3 sequences listed, around 24% were seen once. The chain has TRBV30 and TRBJ1-1; TRBD1 aligns across 7 bases. This clonotype originated in a woman aged 25 to 45 with Graves' ophthalmopathy. Sequencing was carried out using blood. The CDR3 protein is CAWIQGELLNTEAFF. CDR3 DNA sequence: TGTGCCTGGATTCAGGGGGAACTTTTGAACACTGAAGCTTTCTTT.